The clone carrying this TCR beta chain was observed once. The sample is drawn from a study of cytomegalovirus exposure and HLA in healthy donors. Study as a whole: A prior study identified over 100 million unique TCR beta sequences from 150 million to 200 million T cells.

Deletions cut 4 bases from V and 0 bases from J, with 17 bases between. The length of the CDR3 is 17 residues. Germline CDR1 SGHDT, CDR2 YYEEEE. The PCR used 60 Vbeta and 13 Jbeta primers. Here immunoSEQ multiplex PCR was the method, and the copy in TCRdb shows in-frame clones only, minus some. Of 90,000 or so clones listed, roughly 80% are singletons. The receptor was derived from a man aged 30-40 years in good health and CMV-seropositive. The genes are TRBV5-6 and TRBJ1-3; D unresolved. Sequences were obtained from PBMCs. CDR3 loop: CASSPRVGLPSGNTIYF. CDR3 DNA sequence: TGTGCCAGCAGCCCGCGGGTGGGCCTACCCTCTGGAAACACCATATATTTT. Full variable domain (missing parts from reference TRBV5-6 and TRBJ1-3): DAGVTQSPTHLIKTRGQQVTLRCSPKSGHDTVSWYQQALGQGPQFIFQYYEEEERQRGNFPDRFSGHQFPNYSSELNVNALLLGDSALYLCASSPRVGLPSGNTIYFGEGSWLTVV.